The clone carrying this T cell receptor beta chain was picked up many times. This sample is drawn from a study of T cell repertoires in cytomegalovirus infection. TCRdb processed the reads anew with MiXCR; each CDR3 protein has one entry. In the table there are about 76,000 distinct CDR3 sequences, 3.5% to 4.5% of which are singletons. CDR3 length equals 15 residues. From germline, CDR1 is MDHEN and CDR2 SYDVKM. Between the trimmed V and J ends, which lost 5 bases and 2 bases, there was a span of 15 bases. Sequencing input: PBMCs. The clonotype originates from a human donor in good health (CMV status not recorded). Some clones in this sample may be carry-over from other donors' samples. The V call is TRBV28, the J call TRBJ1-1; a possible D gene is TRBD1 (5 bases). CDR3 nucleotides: TGTGCCAGCAGTGGCTTTGGGACGGTTAACACTGAAGCTTTCTTT. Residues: CASSGFGTVNTEAFF.